Detailed here is one TCR beta chain. Clones were sequenced by immunoSEQ multiplex PCR, and TCRdb holds only the in-frame ones, with some missing. The profile shows 80,000 or so clones, approximately 84% of them singletons. The entry originates in a study of blood T cell repertoires in COVID-19. The wider study: T cells, B-cell-depleted T cells, or PBMCs provided the cDNA or gDNA that served as material.

Germline CDR1 SGDLS, CDR2 YYNGEE. The ends lost 0 bases at V and 3 bases at J; junction bases unmatched: 5. This CDR3 is 16 amino acids long. The sample comprised peripheral blood. This TCR was sampled from a man aged 55 to 70 with COVID-19, enrolled during active disease. V and J are TRBV9 and TRBJ2-2, with TRBD1 identical over 7 bases. CDR3 amino acids: CASSVAMGQHTGELFF. The DNA of the CDR3 is TGTGCCAGCAGCGTAGCTATGGGACAGCACACCGGGGAGCTGTTTTTT.